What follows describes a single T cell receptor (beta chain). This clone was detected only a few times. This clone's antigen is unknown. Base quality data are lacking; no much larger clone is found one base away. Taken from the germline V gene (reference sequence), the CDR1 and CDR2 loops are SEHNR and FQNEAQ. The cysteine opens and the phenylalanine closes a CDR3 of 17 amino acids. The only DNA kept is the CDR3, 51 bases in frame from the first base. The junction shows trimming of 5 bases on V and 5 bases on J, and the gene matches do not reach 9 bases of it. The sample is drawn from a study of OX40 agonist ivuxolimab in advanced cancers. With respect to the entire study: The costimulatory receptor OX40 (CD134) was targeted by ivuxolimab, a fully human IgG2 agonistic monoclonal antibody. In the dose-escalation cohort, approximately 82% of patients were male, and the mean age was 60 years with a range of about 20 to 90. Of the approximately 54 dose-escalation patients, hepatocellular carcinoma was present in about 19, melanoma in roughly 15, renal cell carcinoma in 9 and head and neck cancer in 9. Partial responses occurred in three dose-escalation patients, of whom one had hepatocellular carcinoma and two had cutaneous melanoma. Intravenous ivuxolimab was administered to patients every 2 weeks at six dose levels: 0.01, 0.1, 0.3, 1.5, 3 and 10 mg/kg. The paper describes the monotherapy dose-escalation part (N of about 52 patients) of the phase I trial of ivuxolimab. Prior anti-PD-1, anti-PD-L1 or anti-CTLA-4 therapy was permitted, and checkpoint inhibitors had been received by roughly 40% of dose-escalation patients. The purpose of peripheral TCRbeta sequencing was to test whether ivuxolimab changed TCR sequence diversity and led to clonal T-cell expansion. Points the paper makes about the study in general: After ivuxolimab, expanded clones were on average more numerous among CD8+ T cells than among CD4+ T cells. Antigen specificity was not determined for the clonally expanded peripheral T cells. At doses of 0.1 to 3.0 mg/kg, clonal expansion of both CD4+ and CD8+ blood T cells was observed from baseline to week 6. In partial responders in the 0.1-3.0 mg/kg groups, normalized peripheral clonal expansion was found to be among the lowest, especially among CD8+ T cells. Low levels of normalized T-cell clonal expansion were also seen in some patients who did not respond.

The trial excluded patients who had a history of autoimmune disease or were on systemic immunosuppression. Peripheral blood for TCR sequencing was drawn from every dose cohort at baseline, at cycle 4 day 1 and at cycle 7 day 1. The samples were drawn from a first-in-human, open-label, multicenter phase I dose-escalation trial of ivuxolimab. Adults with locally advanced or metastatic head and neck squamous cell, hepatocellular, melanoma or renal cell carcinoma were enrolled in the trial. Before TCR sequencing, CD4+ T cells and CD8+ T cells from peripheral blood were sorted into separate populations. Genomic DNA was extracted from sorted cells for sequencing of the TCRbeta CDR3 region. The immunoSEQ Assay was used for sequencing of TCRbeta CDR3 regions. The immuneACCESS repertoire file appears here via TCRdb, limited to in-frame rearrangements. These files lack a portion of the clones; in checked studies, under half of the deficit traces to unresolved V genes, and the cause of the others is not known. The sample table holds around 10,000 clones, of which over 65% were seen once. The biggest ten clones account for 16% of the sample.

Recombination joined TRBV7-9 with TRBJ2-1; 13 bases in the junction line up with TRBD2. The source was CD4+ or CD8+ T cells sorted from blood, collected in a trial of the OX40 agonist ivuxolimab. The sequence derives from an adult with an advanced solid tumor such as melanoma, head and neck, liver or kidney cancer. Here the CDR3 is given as CASSQPGLAGANNEQFF. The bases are TGTGCCAGCAGCCAACCCGGACTAGCGGGGGCCAACAATGAGCAGTTCTTC.